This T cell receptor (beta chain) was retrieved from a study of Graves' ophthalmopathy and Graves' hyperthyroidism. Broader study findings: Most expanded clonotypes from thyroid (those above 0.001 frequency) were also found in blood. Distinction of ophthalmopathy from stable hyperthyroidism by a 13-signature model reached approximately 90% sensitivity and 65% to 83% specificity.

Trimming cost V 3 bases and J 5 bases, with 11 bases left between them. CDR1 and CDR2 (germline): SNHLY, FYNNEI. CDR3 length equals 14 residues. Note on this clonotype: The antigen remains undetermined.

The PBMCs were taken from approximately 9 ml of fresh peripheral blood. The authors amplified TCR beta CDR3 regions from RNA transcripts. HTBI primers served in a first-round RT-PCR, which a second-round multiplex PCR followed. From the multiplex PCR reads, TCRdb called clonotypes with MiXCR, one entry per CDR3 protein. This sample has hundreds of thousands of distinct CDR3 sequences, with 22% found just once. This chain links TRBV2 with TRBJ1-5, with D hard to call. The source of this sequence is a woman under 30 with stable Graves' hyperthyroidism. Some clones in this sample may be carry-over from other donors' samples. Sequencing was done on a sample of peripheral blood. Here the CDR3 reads CASSDSRSDQPQHF. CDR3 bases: TGTGCCAGCAGTGATTCCAGGTCCGATCAGCCCCAGCATTTT.